Sequencing of this TCR beta chain was carried out in a study of cytomegalovirus exposure and HLA in healthy donors. The study, taken as a whole, reports: CMV serostatus was the sole immune exposure information available. Reports credit the classifier with highly specific, highly sensitive diagnosis of cytomegalovirus status.

PCR involved 60 Vbeta and 13 Jbeta primers. Assay: immunoSEQ multiplex PCR; the TCRdb copy retains only in-frame clones and omits some. The sample consists of 85,000 to 90,000 clones, approximately 90% of them appearing once. Concerning this clone: Its matching antigen is unknown.

The material sequenced was PBMCs. This receptor was obtained from a man between 18 and 29 years old in good health and CMV-seronegative.

The CDR3 is CASSQDLAGANTGELFF. CDR3 coding DNA: TGCGCCAGCAGCCAAGATCTGGCAGGGGCGAACACCGGGGAGCTGTTTTTT. The chain couples TRBV4-3 to TRBJ2-2; a possible D gene is TRBD1 (6 bases). The CDR3 has 17 residues. From germline, CDR1 is LGHNA and CDR2 YSLEER. V lost 0 bases and J 0 bases, leaving 11 bases between the germline ends.